This entry concerns a single TCR beta chain. Donors sampled were nominally healthy, though unrecorded immune exposures were likely. This sample is part of a study of cytomegalovirus exposure and HLA in healthy donors. 60 Vbeta and 13 Jbeta primers were used in PCR. In the original analysis: Later reanalysis found about 78 million unique TCR beta chains, around 9.9 million of them shared. Profiled with immunoSEQ multiplex PCR; TCRdb holds only in-frame clones, not every one. V and J calls and clone size are as listed in that table; D and trimming were resolved from the DNA. The data contain some 70,000 clones, 80% to 90% of them seen just once; the ten biggest clones take up 6% to 7.5%. The sequence derives from a human donor in good health. Sequencing was done on a sample of PBMCs.

The CDR3: CASRFQGENYGYTF. The CDR3 DNA reads TGTGCCAGCAGGTTCCAGGGCGAAAACTATGGCTACACCTTC. The chain links TRBV6-5 to TRBJ1-2; D is perhaps TRBD1 (5 bases). The germline V and J ends were trimmed by 6 bases and 2 bases, with 13 bases remaining between them. CDR3 length equals 14 residues. Germline loops: CDR1 MNHEY, CDR2 SVGAGI.